The 23 T cell receptor beta chains listed next were all sequenced from one sample in a study of blood T cell repertoires in COVID-19. TCRdb's table, derived via immunoSEQ multiplex PCR, lists solely in-frame clones and lacks some. The table shows some 320,000 clones, with 90% occurring only once. What was sequenced was PBMCs or T cells enriched from blood (not recorded which). The receptors shown here come from a man aged 55-75 years who had recovered from COVID-19.

This sequence joins TRBV29-1 and TRBJ2-7; TRBD2 matches at 7 bases. Germline V lookup: CDR1 SQVTM, CDR2 ANQGSEA. Trimming at V came to 3 bases and at J to 3 bases, leaving 11 bases not matched to a gene. The CDR3 is made up of 15 amino acids. The CDR3 spells CSVDGVSGGGYEQYF. As DNA, the CDR3 is TGCAGCGTTGACGGTGTTTCGGGGGGAGGCTACGAGCAGTACTTC.

This sequence joins TRBV5-1 and TRBJ2-2, with TRBD2 identical over 11 bases. Trimming cost V 4 bases and J 6 bases; bases outside gene matches: 8. CDR3 length: 16 amino acids. Germline V gene lookup returns CDR1 SGHRS and CDR2 YFSETQ. The CDR3 nucleotides are TGCGCCAGCAGCGGCACTAGCGGGAGTGTCTCCGGGGAGCTGTTTTTT. Its translation: CASSGTSGSVSGELFF. Using reference TRBV5-1 and TRBJ2-2 for the parts outside the CDR3, the full variable domain is KAGVTQTPRYLIKTRGQQVTLSCSPISGHRSVSWYQQTPGQGLQFLFEYFSETQRNKGNFPGRFSGRQFSNSRSEMNVSTLELGDSALYLCASSGTSGSVSGELFFGEGSRLTVL.

The rearrangement joins TRBV4-2 to TRBJ2-3; 9 bases fit TRBD2. The trim removed 2 bases at V and 3 bases at J, leaving 0 bases unmatched. There are 14 residues in the CDR3. Germline V gene sequence: CDR1 LGHNA, CDR2 YNFKEQ. The CDR3 nucleotides read TGTGCCAGCAGCCAAAGCGGGAGGACAGATACGCAGTATTTT. Protein product: CASSQSGRTDTQYF.

The genes are TRBV15 and TRBJ2-7; the D gene is possibly TRBD2 (5 bases). Germline-derived CDR1 and CDR2 are LNHNV and YYDKDF (reference sequence). Trimming pared 1 base from V and 4 bases from J, leaving 11 bases between. The CDR3 has 14 amino acids. The CDR3 DNA reads as TGTGCCACCAGCAGAGCGGGGTGGGAATACGAGCAGTACTTC. Its translation: CATSRAGWEYEQYF.

This clone was recorded once. In DNA form, the CDR3 reads TGTGCCAGCAGCTTAGGAGCTCGGGTGGATTTCCGTCAGCCCCAGCATTTT. As protein: CASSLGARVDFRQPQHF. The chain joins TRBV7-9 to TRBJ1-5; no reliable D call. Between the trimmed V and J ends, which lost 1 base and 6 bases, there was a span of 19 bases. Germline CDR1 SEHNR, CDR2 FQNEAQ (reference sequence). This CDR3 contains 17 residues.

The chain is built from TRBV7-2 and TRBJ2-7; 13 nucleotides agree with TRBD2. This CDR3 has 15 amino acids. Germline CDR1 reads SGHTA; CDR2 reads FQGNSA. V lost 5 bases to trimming and J lost 7 bases; unmatched junction nucleotides: 8. The CDR3 loop reads CASSQTSGGAREQYF. CDR3 DNA sequence: TGTGCCAGCAGCCAAACTAGCGGGGGGGCGAGAGAGCAGTACTTC. The full variable domain, its missing parts supplied by reference TRBV7-2 and TRBJ2-7, is GAGVSQSPSNKVTEKGKDVELRCDPISGHTALYWYRQSLGQGLEFLIYFQGNSAPDKSGLPSDRFSAERTGGSVSTLTIQRTQQEDSAVYLCASSQTSGGAREQYFGPGTRLTVT.

The chain has TRBV5-1 and TRBJ2-7; weak D call: TRBD2 (5 bases). V was pared by 1 base and J by 3 bases, with 14 bases between. The CDR3 covers 15 residues. Germline CDR1 SGHRS, CDR2 YFSETQ. CDR3 loop: CASSLPGPGDYEQYF. CDR3 nucleotide sequence: TGCGCCAGCAGCTTGCCGGGTCCCGGGGACTACGAGCAGTACTTC.

This rearrangement joins TRBV7-2 to TRBJ2-3; 11 bases are shared with TRBD2. Germline CDR1 and CDR2: SGHTA and FQGNSA. The CDR3 has 15 amino acids. V was pared by 1 base and J by 14 bases, with 11 bases of the junction left unmatched. Here the CDR3 reads CASSLVLLAGAMLYF. The CDR3 DNA reads TGTGCCAGCAGCTTAGTATTACTAGCGGGGGCGATGTTGTATTTT.

The chain recombines TRBV7-9 with TRBJ1-3, with 8 nucleotides matching TRBD1. Germline loops: CDR1 SEHNR, CDR2 FQNEAQ (reference sequence). This CDR3 has 13 amino acids. The J segment lost 11 bases and the V segment lost 5 bases, leaving 8 bases of the junction unmatched. The CDR3 DNA reads TGTGCCAGCAGCCAAGGACAGGGCTTCTCCATATATTTT. This gives the protein CASSQGQGFSIYF.

This clone was observed a few times. The chain employs TRBV24-1 and TRBJ2-1; TRBD1 aligns across 10 bases. Germline CDR1 and CDR2: KGHDR and SFDVKD. V shed 10 bases and J 3 bases; nucleotides not matched to a gene: 5. CDR3 length: 14 residues. CDR3 residues: CATRRTGGYNEQFF. The CDR3 nucleotides read TGTGCCACACGCCGGACAGGGGGCTACAATGAGCAGTTCTTC.

The sample holds a few counts of this clone. The V and J genes are TRBV18 and TRBJ1-3; D is ambiguous. Deletions cut 3 bases from V and 2 bases from J, with 20 bases between. The CDR3 is made up of 18 amino acids. Germline V gene sequence: CDR1 KGHSH, CDR2 LQKENI. The CDR3 region is CASSPRAALTGTGNTIYF. The CDR3, as DNA: TGTGCCAGCTCACCCCGGGCCGCACTGACGGGAACTGGAAACACCATATATTTT. The full variable domain, rest sourced from reference TRBV18 and TRBJ1-3, is NAGVMQNPRHLVRRRGQEARLRCSPMKGHSHVYWYRQLPEEGLKFMVYLQKENIIDESGMPKERFSAEFPKEGPSILRIQQVVRGDSAAYFCASSPRAALTGTGNTIYFGEGSWLTVV.

The chain joins TRBV5-1 to TRBJ2-1; no definite D call. In germline, CDR1 is SGHRS, CDR2 YFSETQ. There are 15 residues in the CDR3. Trimming cost V 4 bases and J 7 bases, with 18 bases left between them. CDR3 nucleotides: TGCGCCAGCAGCACACTACGATTTAGTGGGAATGAGCAGTTCTTC. Protein sequence: CASSTLRFSGNEQFF.

The chain is built from TRBV5-1 and TRBJ2-3; D perhaps matches TRBD1 (5 bases). This CDR3 contains 12 residues. The germline gives CDR1 SGHRS, CDR2 YFSETQ. V lost 4 bases, J lost 11 bases, and 14 bases lay in between. In DNA form, the CDR3 reads TGCGCCAGCAGCGACCGGGCCCAGGGGCAGTATTTT. Translating gives CASSDRAQGQYF.

Here the CDR3 reads CASSQIGSYEQYF. CDR3 nucleotides: TGTGCCAGCAGCCAAATCGGGAGCTACGAGCAGTACTTC. The chain joins TRBV5-8 to TRBJ2-7; D possibly corresponds to TRBD2 (6 bases). The CDR3 runs to 13 residues. The V and J ends lost 4 bases and 3 bases respectively, with 11 bases between them. Germline CDR1 and CDR2: SGHTS and YDEGEE. The whole variable domain, filled in from reference TRBV5-8 and TRBJ2-7, reads EAGVTQSPTHLIKTRGQQATLRCSPISGHTSVYWYQQALGLGLQFLLWYDEGEERNRGNFPPRFSGRQFPNYSSELNVNALELEDSALYLCASSQIGSYEQYFGPGTRLTVT.

The chain recombines TRBV3-1 (or the pseudogene TRBV3-2) with TRBJ1-1, with 9 bases identical to TRBD1. CDR1 LGHDT and CDR2 YNNKEL come from the germline V gene (reference sequence). The CDR3 is 13 residues long. Unmatched junction bases numbered 8, after V lost 10 bases and J lost 5 bases. The CDR3 loop reads CATKTGGRTEAFF. The CDR3 nucleotides read TGTGCCACGAAGACAGGGGGTAGAACTGAAGCTTTCTTT.

This rearrangement joins TRBV5-1 to TRBJ1-1, with D perhaps TRBD1 (6 bases). Germline V lookup: CDR1 SGHRS, CDR2 YFSETQ. Trimming removed 2 bases from V and 6 bases from J, with 11 bases in between. The CDR3 length is 13 residues. CDR3 nucleotides: TGCGCCAGCAGCTTCGGTTCAGGGGCTGAAGCTTTCTTT. It specifies CASSFGSGAEAFF.

A single count supports this clone. The chain combines TRBV28 with TRBJ2-3; TRBD2 agrees at 8 bases. V trimming: 5 bases; J trimming: 5 bases; junction bases outside the gene matches: 12. The CDR3 contains 16 residues. Germline V CDR1 and CDR2: MDHEN, SYDVKM. CDR3 bases: TGTGCCAGCAGTGGCTCTCGAGCGGGAGTGGGAGATACGCAGTATTTT. Translation: CASSGSRAGVGDTQYF.

The chain uses TRBV5-1 and TRBJ1-3; D possibly corresponds to TRBD1 (6 bases). Germline CDR1 SGHRS, CDR2 YFSETQ. V shed 0 bases and J shed 4 bases, with 14 bases lying between them. This CDR3 is built from 16 residues. The CDR3 nucleotides read TGCGCCAGCAGCTTGGCCGGGGGGGCGCCGGGAAACACCATATATTTT. Its translation is CASSLAGGAPGNTIYF.

This clone was picked up one time. This chain joins TRBV14 and TRBJ2-2; D not resolved. V lost 7 bases to trimming and J lost 1 base, with 7 bases between them. The germline V gene has CDR1 SGHDN and CDR2 FVKESK. There are 13 residues in the CDR3. CDR3 loop: CASNSWNTGELFF. DNA of the CDR3: TGTGCCAGCAACTCCTGGAACACCGGGGAGCTGTTTTTT.

The rearrangement links TRBV7-8 to TRBJ2-1; 7 bases match TRBD2. V lost 5 bases and J lost 10; bases outside the gene matches: 14. The CDR3 consists of 15 residues. Germline lookup yields CDR1 SGHVS and CDR2 FQNEAQ. The CDR3, as DNA: TGTGCCAGCAGCACGAGTACCGCGGGAGCCATAGAGCAGTTCTTC. Amino acids: CASSTSTAGAIEQFF.

The chain recombines TRBV5-8 with TRBJ2-5; 11 nucleotides match TRBD2. The CDR3 extends over 15 amino acids. Germline V CDR1 and CDR2: SGHTS, YDEGEE. Losses at the gene ends were 0 bases for V and 5 bases for J; bases not matched to a gene: 3. CDR3 DNA sequence: TGTGCCAGCAGCTTGGGACTAGCGGGGTTGGAGACCCAGTACTTC. Translating it yields CASSLGLAGLETQYF.

The genes are TRBV7-2 and TRBJ2-1; TRBD2 agrees at 13 bases. V was pared by 4 bases and J by 9 bases, with 6 bases of the junction left unmatched. CDR1 is SGHTA and CDR2 is FQGNSA in the germline V gene. The CDR3 has 15 amino acids. CDR3 amino acids: CASSSGLAGSREQFF. The CDR3 nucleotides read TGTGCCAGCAGCTCGGGACTAGCGGGGTCCCGTGAGCAGTTCTTC.

The rearrangement joins TRBV19 to TRBJ1-1; possibly TRBD1 for D (6 bases). Trimming cost V 3 bases and J 6 bases, with 20 bases left between them. This CDR3 has 16 residues. Germline-derived CDR1 and CDR2 are LNHDA and SQIVND (reference sequence). CDR3 bases: TGTGCCAGTAGTATGGGGCCTCTGACAGGAAAGGCTGAAGCTTTCTTT. It codes for CASSMGPLTGKAEAFF.